The clone carrying this T cell receptor beta chain appeared once. The data originate from a study of cytomegalovirus exposure and HLA in healthy donors. CDR3 size: 14 residues. Germline CDR1 reads MNHEY; CDR2 reads SVGAGI. V was cut by 2 bases and J by 5 bases, with 13 bases left in between. Primers included in the PCR were 60 Vbeta and 13 Jbeta primers. TCRdb's table, derived via immunoSEQ multiplex PCR, lists solely in-frame clones and lacks some. The sample records about 300,000 clones, approximately 90% being singletons. Sequenced sample: PBMCs. The V call is TRBV6-5, the J call TRBJ2-7; weak D call: TRBD1 (6 bases). The clonotype originates from a man aged 35 to 55 in good health and CMV-seropositive. Here the CDR3 reads CASSYPGQPNEQYF. As DNA, the CDR3 is TGTGCCAGCAGTTACCCGGGACAACCCAACGAGCAGTACTTC.